This entry lists 10 T cell receptor beta chains sequenced from one sample in a study of blood T cell repertoires in COVID-19. This table comes from immunoSEQ multiplex PCR, and its TCRdb copy is limited to in-frame clones, with some not included. The profile shows tens of thousands of clones, about nine tenths of them singletons. The source material was peripheral blood. These receptors were taken from a man aged 30 to 45 with acute or convalescent COVID-19.

This clone was counted a single time. The chain couples TRBV25-1 to TRBJ2-1; D is perhaps TRBD1 (6 bases). CDR1 and CDR2 from the germline V gene are MGHDK and SYGVNS. The V end was cut by 6 bases, the J end by 8 bases, with 11 bases between. The CDR3 runs to 12 residues. CDR3 protein: CASRDRDYEQFF. CDR3 sequence (DNA): TGTGCCAGCAGGGACAGAGACTATGAGCAGTTCTTC.

J is TRBJ1-2 and V is TRBV7-9; D unresolved. V gave up 1 base and J gave up 7 bases, with 10 bases separating them. CDR3 size: 13 residues. Germline V gene lookup returns CDR1 SEHNR and CDR2 FQNEAQ (reference sequence). CDR3 sequence (DNA): TGTGCCAGCAGCTTAGGTTCCGCCGGTGGCTACACCTTC. Protein: CASSLGSAGGYTF.

This CDR3 is CAWSEMTVYNEQFF. In nucleotides, the CDR3 is TGTGCCTGGAGTGAAATGACAGTTTACAATGAGCAGTTCTTC. The J gene is TRBJ2-1, the V gene TRBV30; TRBD1 is a possible D gene (5 bases). In germline, CDR1 is GTSNPN, CDR2 SVGIG (reference sequence). The V gene lost 1 base and the J gene lost 4 bases, with 11 bases spanning the gap. The CDR3 is 14 residues long.

The chain joins TRBV4-2 to TRBJ2-1; 8 bases match TRBD1. The CDR3 is made up of 15 amino acids. Trimming removed 3 bases from V and 8 bases from J; junction bases left unmatched: 9. Germline loops: CDR1 LGHNA, CDR2 YNFKEQ. The DNA for the CDR3 is TGTGCCAGCAGCCACAGGGGGCGTCCATACGATGAGCAGTTCTTC. Residues: CASSHRGRPYDEQFF.

This clone was counted a few times. CDR3: CASSRRDRMNTEAFF. The CDR3 DNA is TGTGCCAGCAGTCGCCGAGACAGGATGAACACTGAAGCTTTCTTT. The chain is built from TRBV28 and TRBJ1-1, with D possibly TRBD1 on 6 matching bases. V was cut by 5 bases and J by 0 bases, with 13 bases left in between. Germline V CDR1 and CDR2: MDHEN, SYDVKM. CDR3 length: 15 residues. The variable domain in full, with the rest retrieved from reference TRBV28 and TRBJ1-1, is DVKVTQSSRYLVKRTGEKVFLECVQDMDHENMFWYRQDPGLGLRLIYFSYDVKMKEKGDIPEGYSVSREKKERFSLILESASTNQTSMYLCASSRRDRMNTEAFFGQGTRLTVV.

The CDR3 region has the DNA TGTGCCAGCAGTTCGGACAGGGTGAACACTGAAGCTTTCTTT. It codes for CASSSDRVNTEAFF. J is TRBJ1-1 and V is TRBV7-9; 8 nucleotides match TRBD1. The CDR3 runs 14 residues. Germline V gives CDR1 SEHNR, CDR2 FQNEAQ (reference sequence). V was pared by 6 bases and J by 0 bases, with 3 bases of the junction left unmatched.

This clone was found a few times. The chain combines TRBV19 with TRBJ2-3; possibly TRBD2 for D (6 bases). Trimming left V 9 bases short and J 1 base short, with 11 bases between. Germline V gene sequence: CDR1 LNHDA, CDR2 SQIVND (reference sequence). CDR3 length equals 13 residues. The CDR3 DNA sequence: TGTGCCAGCTCGCCGGGGGGCACAGATACGCAGTATTTT. It encodes CASSPGGTDTQYF.

V usage is TRBV5-8 and J usage is TRBJ2-7, with a weak D call TRBD2 (6 bases). Deletions cut 2 bases from V and 3 bases from J, with 9 bases between. Germline V CDR1 and CDR2: SGHTS, YDEGEE. This CDR3 region has 13 residues. The CDR3 nucleotides are TGTGCCAGCAGCTTCGGGGGAGGCTACGAGCAGTACTTC. Translation gives CASSFGGGYEQYF.

The V and J genes are TRBV6-2 or TRBV6-3 and TRBJ1-2, with D perhaps matching TRBD1 (6 bases). The CDR3 is 13 amino acids. Germline V gives CDR1 MNHEY, CDR2 SVGEGT. V dropped 6 bases and J dropped 4 bases, with 12 bases sitting between them. Here the CDR3 DNA reads TGTGCCAGCAGCACGACAGGTTCCTATGGCTACACCTTC. Protein sequence: CASSTTGSYGYTF.

The rearrangement links TRBV9 to TRBJ1-1; D unclear. The CDR3 length is 14 residues. Germline CDR1 and CDR2: SGDLS and YYNGEE. The ends were cut back, 0 bases at V and 0 bases at J, with 6 bases in the middle. This CDR3 is CASSVDVVNTEAFF. CDR3 in DNA: TGTGCCAGCAGCGTAGATGTCGTGAACACTGAAGCTTTCTTT.